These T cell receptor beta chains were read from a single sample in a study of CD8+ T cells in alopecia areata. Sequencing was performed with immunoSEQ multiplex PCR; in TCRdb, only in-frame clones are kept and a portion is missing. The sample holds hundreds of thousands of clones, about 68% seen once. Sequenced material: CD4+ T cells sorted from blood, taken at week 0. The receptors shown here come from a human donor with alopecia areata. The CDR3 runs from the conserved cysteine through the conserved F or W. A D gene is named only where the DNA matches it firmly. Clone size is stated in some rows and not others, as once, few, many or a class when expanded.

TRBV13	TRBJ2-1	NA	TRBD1	CASSKRQGHEQFF	TGTGCCAGCAGCAAAAGACAGGGGCATGAGCAGTTCTTC
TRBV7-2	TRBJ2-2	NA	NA	CASSTAGTSVGELFF	TGTGCCAGCAGTACCGCCGGGACAAGCGTCGGGGAGCTGTTTTTT
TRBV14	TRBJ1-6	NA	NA	CASSQYEYYNSPLHF	TGTGCCAGCAGCCAGTACGAATACTATAATTCACCCCTCCACTTT
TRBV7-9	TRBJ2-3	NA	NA	CASSWAGSDTQYF	TGTGCCAGCAGCTGGGCAGGCTCGGATACGCAGTATTTT
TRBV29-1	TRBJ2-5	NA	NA	CSVVRAEETQYF	TGCAGCGTTGTTAGAGCGGAAGAGACCCAGTACTTC
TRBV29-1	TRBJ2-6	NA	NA	CSAAGSGANVLTF	TGCAGCGCCGCAGGCTCTGGGGCCAACGTCCTGACTTTC
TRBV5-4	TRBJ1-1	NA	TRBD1	CASSPWTGGVLNTEAFF	TGTGCCAGCAGCCCGTGGACAGGGGGGGTTTTGAACACTGAAGCTTTCTTT
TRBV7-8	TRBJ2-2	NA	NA	CASSSQLIGELFF	TGTGCCAGCAGCTCCCAGTTGATCGGGGAGCTGTTTTTT
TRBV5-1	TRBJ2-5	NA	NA	CASSQKRQSLMQETQYF	TGCGCCAGCAGCCAAAAACGGCAATCTCTTATGCAAGAGACCCAGTACTTC
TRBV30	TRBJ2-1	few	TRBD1	CAWSRGQGSYNEQFF	TGTGCCTGGAGCAGAGGACAGGGGTCCTACAATGAGCAGTTCTTC
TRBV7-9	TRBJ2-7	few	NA	CASSFGGSSYEQYF	TGTGCCAGCAGCTTTGGTGGCAGCTCCTACGAGCAGTACTTC
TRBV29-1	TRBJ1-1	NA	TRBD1	CSVKTGGLNTEAFF	TGCAGCGTGAAGACAGGGGGACTGAACACTGAAGCTTTCTTT
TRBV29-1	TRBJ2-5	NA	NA	CSVVLGGETQYF	TGCAGCGTTGTCCTAGGCGGGGAGACCCAGTACTTC
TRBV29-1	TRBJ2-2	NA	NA	CSVLSRDFTGELFF	TGCAGCGTTCTATCCCGGGACTTCACCGGGGAGCTGTTTTTT
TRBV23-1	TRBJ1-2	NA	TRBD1	CASSQFGRAGGKYGYTF	TGCGCCAGCAGTCAATTTGGTAGGGCAGGGGGCAAGTATGGCTACACCTTC
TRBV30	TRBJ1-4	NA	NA	CAWSVDSPHEKLFF	TGTGCCTGGAGTGTGGACAGCCCACATGAAAAACTGTTTTTT
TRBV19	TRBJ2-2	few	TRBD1	CASSMGTANTGELFF	TGTGCCAGTAGTATGGGGACAGCGAACACCGGGGAGCTGTTTTTT
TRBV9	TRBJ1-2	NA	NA	CASSVEMGTYGYTF	TGTGCCAGCAGCGTAGAGATGGGGACTTATGGCTACACCTTC
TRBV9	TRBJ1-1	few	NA	CASGRRGMNTEAFF	TGTGCCAGCGGTAGACGGGGGATGAACACTGAAGCTTTCTTT
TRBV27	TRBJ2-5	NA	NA	CASSLSGGPSGTQYF	TGTGCCAGCAGTTTATCGGGCGGCCCAAGTGGGACCCAGTACTTC
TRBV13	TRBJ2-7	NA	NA	CASSLESGQGSSYEQYF	TGTGCCAGCAGCTTAGAGAGCGGGCAGGGGAGCTCCTACGAGCAGTACTTC
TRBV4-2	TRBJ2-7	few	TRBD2	CASSHRPGGAHSYEQYF	TGTGCCAGCAGCCATCGCCCCGGGGGGGCCCACTCCTACGAGCAGTACTTC
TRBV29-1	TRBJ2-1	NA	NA	CSPEGGHEQFF	TGCAGCCCTGAGGGGGGACATGAGCAGTTCTTC
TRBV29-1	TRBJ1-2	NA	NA	CSVGDSYGYTF	TGCAGCGTTGGAGACAGCTATGGCTACACCTTC
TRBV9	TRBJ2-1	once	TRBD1	CASSPLGQGHNEQFF	TGTGCCAGCAGCCCCCTGGGACAGGGGCACAATGAGCAGTTCTTC
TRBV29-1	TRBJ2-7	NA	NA	CSVGWGGEQYF	TGCAGCGTGGGGTGGGGCGGCGAGCAGTACTTC
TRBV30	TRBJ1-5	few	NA	CAWRGRASNQPQHF	TGTGCCTGGAGAGGTAGGGCTAGCAATCAGCCCCAGCATTTT